Below, one T cell receptor (beta chain) is given with its context. The source of the sample is a study of blood T cell repertoires in COVID-19. Background on the study: COVID-19 samples, acute and convalescent, were from the United States, Italy and Spain. Sample material is recorded as cDNA or gDNA derived from T cells, B-cell-depleted T cells, or PBMCs.

In the source study's methods: Counts of nucleated cells, estimated from reference gene primer amplification, were obtained. TCRdb's copy holds only in-frame clones and misses some; the assay was immunoSEQ multiplex PCR. V and J calls and clone size follow that table, whereas D and trimming were derived from the DNA. Here the sample spans around 180,000 clones, around 89% being singletons. In germline, CDR1 is SGDLS, CDR2 YYNGEE. This CDR3 has 14 amino acids. Trimming removed 0 bases from V and 2 bases from J, with 8 bases in between. V usage is TRBV9 and J usage is TRBJ2-5; D may be TRBD1 (5 bases). Material: peripheral blood. This clonotype was sampled from a human donor in a cohort sampled during active COVID-19. The chain's CDR3 is CASSVGQPQETQYF. CDR3 DNA sequence: TGTGCCAGCAGCGTAGGACAGCCACAAGAGACCCAGTACTTC. Drawing the rest from reference TRBV9 and TRBJ2-5, the complete variable domain is DSGVTQTPKHLITATGQRVTLRCSPRSGDLSVYWYQQSLDQGLQFLIQYYNGEERAKGNILERFSAQQFPDLHSELNLSSLELGDSALYFCASSVGQPQETQYFGPGTRLLVL.